A selection of T cell receptor beta chains follows, all from one sample in a study of control samples from healthy donors and cancer patients. Clones were sequenced by immunoSEQ multiplex PCR, and TCRdb holds only the in-frame ones, with some missing. The repertoire holds about 120,000 clones, approximately 84% seen once, with around 1.8% in the top ten. Sequenced: blood. The receptors were gathered from a man younger than 35 in good health. The CDR3 runs from the conserved cysteine through the conserved F or W. Each record gives: J gene, clone size, V gene, D gene, CDR3 DNA, CDR3 protein. The D gene is left open where the match is weak. The listing skips clone size in some rows; elsewhere it reads once, few, many or a size class.

TRBJ2-6,.,TRBV6-5,.,TGTGCCAGCAGTCGCAGGGGCTCTGGGGCCAACGTCCTGACTTTC,CASSRRGSGANVLTF
TRBJ2-3,.,TRBV14,.,TGTGCCAGCAGCCGAGACGGCACAGATACGCAGTATTTT,CASSRDGTDTQYF
TRBJ2-3,.,TRBV5-5,.,TGTGCCAGCAGCTTCCAGGCCTTGGGGACAGATACGCAGTATTTT,CASSFQALGTDTQYF
TRBJ2-7,few,TRBV7-9,.,TGTGCCAGCAGCTTAGGGAGAACAGGGCTAAACTACGAGCAGTACTTC,CASSLGRTGLNYEQYF
TRBJ1-2,once,TRBV29-1,.,TGCAGCGTTGAAGAAACTAACTATGGCTACACCTTC,CSVEETNYGYTF
TRBJ2-7,.,TRBV11-2,.,TGTGCCAGCAGCTTAGTGACAGGAGAACTCTACGAGCAGTACTTC,CASSLVTGELYEQYF
TRBJ2-7,once,TRBV7-3,.,TGTGCCAGTCCACACTACGAGCAGTACTTC,CASPHYEQYF
TRBJ2-1,.,TRBV9,TRBD2,TGTGCCAGCAGCCATTCTAGCGGGAGGGTAAACAATGAGCAGTTCTTC,CASSHSSGRVNNEQFF
TRBJ1-5,.,TRBV19,.,TGTGCCAGTAGTCCGTTGGGGCAGGTTTATAGCAATCAGCCCCAGCATTTT,CASSPLGQVYSNQPQHF
TRBJ1-2,.,TRBV10-2,.,TGCGCCAGCAGTCTTTCTAGGACAGCTAACTATGGCTACACCTTC,CASSLSRTANYGYTF
TRBJ2-3,.,TRBV5-1,TRBD2,TGCGCCAGCAGCGCGGGACTAGCGGCACGCCCTAGCACAGATACGCAGTATTTT,CASSAGLAARPSTDTQYF
TRBJ1-3,.,TRBV15,.,TGTGCCACCAGCACCCCCGGGGTGGCACGCGGAAACACCATATATTTT,CATSTPGVARGNTIYF
TRBJ2-2,once,TRBV7-7,TRBD1,TGTGCCAGCATCCCCCCGGGACAGGGGGCCGGGGAGCTGTTTTTT,CASIPPGQGAGELFF
TRBJ1-1,.,TRBV30,.,TGTGCCTCCGCGAGGGGGAAGCACACTGAAGCTTTCTTT,CASARGKHTEAFF